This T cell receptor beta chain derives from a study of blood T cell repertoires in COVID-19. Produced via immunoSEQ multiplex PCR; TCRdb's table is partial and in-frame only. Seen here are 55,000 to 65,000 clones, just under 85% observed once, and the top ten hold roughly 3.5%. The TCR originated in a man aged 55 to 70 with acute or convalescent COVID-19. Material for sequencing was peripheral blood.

Written as DNA, the CDR3 is TGTGCCAGCAGTCCCTCGATACCGCCAGTTGTCACAGATACGCAGTATTTT. It encodes CASSPSIPPVVTDTQYF. The V and J genes are TRBV27 and TRBJ2-3, with D hard to call. Germline CDR1 MNHEY, CDR2 SMNVEV (reference sequence). The germline V and J ends were trimmed by 5 bases and 2 bases, with 20 bases remaining between them. The CDR3 loop spans 17 amino acids.